What follows are 32 T cell receptor beta chains derived from one specimen sequenced in a study of blood T cell repertoires in COVID-19. Produced via immunoSEQ multiplex PCR; TCRdb's table is partial and in-frame only. The table shows roughly 43,000 clones, with roughly 88% occurring only once. The sample was peripheral blood. The receptors were gathered from a human donor in a cohort sampled during active COVID-19. The donor label of this sample is uncertain.

This rearrangement joins TRBV11-3 to TRBJ1-1, with D hard to call. The CDR3 covers 13 residues. Germline V gene sequence: CDR1 SGHNT, CDR2 YENEEA. Deletions cut 4 bases from V and 0 bases from J, with 6 bases between. Here the CDR3 reads CASSSQMNTEAFF. CDR3 bases: TGTGCCAGCAGCTCACAGATGAACACTGAAGCTTTCTTT.

The chain uses TRBV4-1 and TRBJ2-5; a possible D gene is TRBD1 (8 bases). With 1 base removed from V and 5 bases from J, the gap between germline ends came to 17 bases. Germline CDR1 MGHRA, CDR2 YSYEKL. CDR3 size: 16 residues. The CDR3 sequence is CASSQGTGGGRETQYF. The CDR3 coding sequence is TGCGCCAGCAGCCAAGGAACAGGGGGGGGTAGGGAGACCCAGTACTTC.

CDR3: CASSGVRGDREQFF. In DNA, the CDR3 is TGTGCCAGCAGCGGTGTGCGAGGGGACAGGGAGCAGTTCTTC. V gene TRBV9 combines with J gene TRBJ2-1; 8 nucleotides match TRBD1. CDR1 and CDR2 from the germline V gene are SGDLS and YYNGEE. The CDR3 sequence is 14 residues long. V lost 3 bases and J lost 10; bases outside the gene matches: 9.

The chain employs TRBV28 and TRBJ2-1, with a tentative D call TRBD2 (5 bases). V lost 5 bases and J lost 2, with 10 bases in between. The CDR3 sequence is 14 residues long. The V gene's germline CDR1 is MDHEN and CDR2 SYDVKM. The DNA for the CDR3 is TGTGCCAGCAGTCGGGATGGGACCTACAATGAGCAGTTCTTC. Translation gives CASSRDGTYNEQFF.

This chain connects TRBV4-3 to TRBJ2-4; tentative D call: TRBD1 (5 bases). Germline CDR1 is LGHNA and CDR2 is YSLEER. The length of the CDR3 is 17 residues. V was clipped by 3 bases and J by 0 bases, with 15 bases between them. The CDR3 reads CASSHDRESVAKNIQYF. CDR3 DNA sequence: TGCGCCAGCAGCCACGACAGAGAATCAGTAGCCAAAAACATTCAGTACTTC.

This chain joins TRBV2 and TRBJ2-1; perhaps TRBD1 as D (7 bases). Germline V CDR1 and CDR2: SNHLY, FYNNEI. The V end lost 10 bases, the J end lost 10 bases, and 20 bases lay between the germline ends. The CDR3 length is 13 residues. CDR3 protein: CAKGAWGGTEQFF. CDR3 sequence (DNA): TGTGCCAAGGGGGCCTGGGGCGGGACCGAGCAGTTCTTC.

The CDR3, as DNA: TGCGCCAGCACAGGAATAGGGGTTCAGCAGTTCTTC. Protein product: CASTGIGVQQFF. The genes are TRBV5-1 and TRBJ2-1; the D gene is possibly TRBD1 (5 bases). The CDR3 is made up of 12 amino acids. Germline CDR1 is SGHRS and CDR2 is YFSETQ. Trimming removed 6 bases from V and 11 bases from J, with 15 bases in between.

This clone showed up just once. Here the CDR3 reads CASSQTSGYTGELFF. In DNA form, the CDR3 reads TGTGCCAGCAGCCAAACTAGCGGGTACACCGGGGAGCTGTTTTTT. The V call is TRBV6-6, the J call TRBJ2-2; TRBD2 aligns across 9 bases. Germline V gives CDR1 MNHNY, CDR2 SVGAGI (reference sequence). The CDR3 loop spans 15 amino acids. V gave up 6 bases and J gave up 3 bases; unmatched junction bases: 5.

Only a few counts were recorded for this clone. J is TRBJ1-1 and V is TRBV2; 7 nucleotides align to TRBD1. The V gene end was trimmed by 6 bases and the J gene end by 5 bases; junction bases not matched to a gene: 6. Germline V lookup: CDR1 SNHLY, CDR2 FYNNEI. The CDR3 spans 13 residues. CDR3 loop: CASRATGLTEAFF. CDR3 in DNA: TGTGCCAGCAGGGCGACAGGGTTAACTGAAGCTTTCTTT.

This rearrangement joins TRBV5-8 to TRBJ2-1, with TRBD2 identical over 12 bases. This CDR3 contains 15 residues. Germline CDR1 is SGHTS and CDR2 is YDEGEE. Trimming removed 4 bases from V and 4 bases from J; junction bases left unmatched: 3. CDR3 sequence (DNA): TGTGCCAGCAGCACCGGACTAGCGGGGTACAATGAGCAGTTCTTC. Amino acids: CASSTGLAGYNEQFF.

The chain joins TRBV6-2 or TRBV6-3 to TRBJ2-7; TRBD1 is a possible D gene (5 bases). V lost 1 base and J 0 bases, leaving 7 bases between the germline ends. CDR3 size: 14 residues. Germline V CDR1 and CDR2: MNHEY, SVGEGT. The CDR3 DNA reads as TGTGCCAGCAGTTACTGGCAGGGCTCCTACGAGCAGTACTTC. The encoded protein is CASSYWQGSYEQYF.

The V call is TRBV7-9, the J call TRBJ1-2; 7 nucleotides align to TRBD1. V gave up 3 bases and J gave up 1 base; unmatched junction bases: 5. CDR3 size: 15 residues. CDR1 and CDR2 (germline): SEHNR, FQNEAQ (reference sequence). CDR3: CASSFPQGSNYGYTF. DNA for the CDR3: TGTGCCAGCAGCTTCCCACAGGGGAGTAACTATGGCTACACCTTC. The full variable domain, with the rest looked up from reference TRBV7-9 and TRBJ1-2, is DTGVSQNPRHKITKRGQNVTFRCDPISEHNRLYWYRQTLGQGPEFLTYFQNEAQLEKSRLLSDRFSAERPKGSFSTLEIQRTEQGDSAMYLCASSFPQGSNYGYTFGSGTRLTVV.

The rearrangement joins TRBV5-1 to TRBJ1-2; 7 bases fit TRBD1. The CDR3 covers 16 residues. The germline V gene has CDR1 SGHRS and CDR2 YFSETQ. Unmatched junction bases numbered 9, after V lost 0 bases and J lost 4 bases. The CDR3 region has the DNA TGCGCCAGCAGCTTGGCAAGGGGGCAGGGAAGCTATGGCTACACCTTC. Amino acid sequence: CASSLARGQGSYGYTF.

The chain links TRBV29-1 to TRBJ2-7, with 9 positions matching TRBD1. CDR1 and CDR2 (germline): SQVTM, ANQGSEA. The CDR3 runs to 15 residues. Trimming at V came to 2 bases and at J to 3 bases, leaving 8 bases not matched to a gene. Written as DNA, the CDR3 is TGCAGCGTTGAAAGTGACAGGGGGGGATTCTACGAGCAGTACTTC. It yields the protein CSVESDRGGFYEQYF.

The chain joins TRBV12-5 to TRBJ2-1; the match to TRBD2 covers 11 bases. Germline loops: CDR1 LGHNT, CDR2 FRNRAP. The CDR3 consists of 15 residues. V lost 0 bases and J lost 9; bases outside the gene matches: 4. DNA for the CDR3: TGTGCTAGTGGTTTGGTGGCTAGCGGGGGGTCTGAGCAGTTCTTC. The encoded protein is CASGLVASGGSEQFF.

The chain links TRBV6-5 to TRBJ2-3; 7 bases are a match to TRBD1. The germline gives CDR1 MNHEY, CDR2 SVGAGI. CDR3 length equals 13 residues. J gave up 6 bases and V 6 bases, and 6 bases lay outside the gene matches. CDR3 DNA sequence: TGTGCCAGCAGAAGGGGGCCAGCCGATACGCAGTATTTT. This encodes CASRRGPADTQYF.

V and J are TRBV7-9 and TRBJ2-5, with 15 bases aligning to TRBD2. V dropped 5 bases and J dropped 5; count of bases not matched to a gene: 9. The CDR3 has 17 amino acids. Germline CDR1 is SEHNR and CDR2 is FQNEAQ (reference sequence). The CDR3 bases are TGTGCCAGCAGCCCAGGGACTAGCGGGGGGCACAGGGAGACCCAGTACTTC. This sequence encodes CASSPGTSGGHRETQYF. The variable domain in full, completed from reference TRBV7-9 and TRBJ2-5, reads DTGVSQNPRHKITKRGQNVTFRCDPISEHNRLYWYRQTLGQGPEFLTYFQNEAQLEKSRLLSDRFSAERPKGSFSTLEIQRTEQGDSAMYLCASSPGTSGGHRETQYFGPGTRLLVL.

V gene TRBV19 combines with J gene TRBJ1-5; D call uncertain. The CDR3 is 13 residues long. From germline, CDR1 is LNHDA and CDR2 SQIVND (reference sequence). Trimming pared 5 bases from V and 4 bases from J, leaving 9 bases between. The CDR3 protein is CASSERENQPQHF. CDR3 DNA: TGTGCCAGTAGTGAACGGGAGAATCAGCCCCAGCATTTT.

This clone was seen a handful of times. The rearrangement uses TRBV7-2 and TRBJ2-7, with TRBD1 matching 8 bases. CDR3 size: 14 residues. V lost 3 bases and J lost 5; bases outside the gene matches: 6. Germline V gene lookup returns CDR1 SGHTA and CDR2 FQGNSA. CDR3 in DNA: TGTGCCAGCAGCTTGAGGACAGGGATGGACGAGCAGTACTTC. Encoded protein: CASSLRTGMDEQYF.

The chain is built from TRBV5-6 and TRBJ2-3; 8 bases agree with TRBD1. This CDR3 comprises 15 residues. The germline gives CDR1 SGHDT, CDR2 YYEEEE. The junction had 8 bases not matched to a gene; V was cut back by 4 bases and J by 4 bases. CDR3 sequence (DNA): TGTGCCAGCAGCGGCACAGGGGGTAATGCAGATACGCAGTATTTT. Encoded protein: CASSGTGGNADTQYF.

This clone has just one count. The V and J genes are TRBV18 and TRBJ2-7, with TRBD1 matching 8 bases. Trimming cost V 6 bases and J 4 bases; bases outside gene matches: 5. CDR3 length equals 13 residues. Germline V lookup: CDR1 KGHSH, CDR2 LQKENI. This CDR3 reads CASSTGAPYEQYF. The CDR3 nucleotides read TGTGCCAGCTCGACAGGGGCTCCTTACGAGCAGTACTTC.

The chain carries TRBV5-1 and TRBJ1-3; D unclear. The CDR3 is made up of 16 amino acids. Germline CDR1 and CDR2: SGHRS and YFSETQ. The germline V and J ends were trimmed by 2 bases and 0 bases, with 12 bases remaining between them. The DNA of the CDR3 is TGCGCCAGCAGCTTTGCCAGTCTGAACTCTGGAAACACCATATATTTT. Its protein is CASSFASLNSGNTIYF.

This chain joins TRBV5-4 and TRBJ1-1; 8 bases line up with TRBD1. The CDR3 is 15 amino acids. Unmatched junction bases numbered 8, after V lost 3 bases and J lost 4 bases. Germline V CDR1 and CDR2: SGHNT, YYREEE (reference sequence). The CDR3 reads CASSSWTGQGTEAFF. Written as DNA, the CDR3 is TGTGCCAGCAGCTCCTGGACAGGGCAGGGCACTGAAGCTTTCTTT.

CDR3 protein: CASSLAGDRGGGYTF. CDR3 bases: TGCGCCAGCAGCTTGGCCGGGGACAGGGGAGGTGGCTACACCTTC. The genes are TRBV5-1 and TRBJ1-2, with 10 bases fitting TRBD1. The CDR3 has 15 amino acids. Germline V gene data show CDR1 as SGHRS and CDR2 as YFSETQ. Trimming took 0 bases from V and 7 from J; bases not matched to a gene: 6.

This sequence joins TRBV25-1 and TRBJ2-2; 7 bases match TRBD1. V was clipped by 4 bases and J by 7 bases; unmatched bases: 12. Looked up from germline, CDR1 is MGHDK and CDR2 is SYGVNS. This CDR3 is 16 amino acids long. Here the CDR3 reads CASSVTGRSNFGELFF. CDR3 DNA sequence: TGTGCCAGCAGTGTGACAGGGCGATCGAATTTCGGGGAGCTGTTTTTT.

The rearrangement links TRBV4-1 to TRBJ2-3, with D possibly matching TRBD1 (6 bases). Looked up from germline, CDR1 is MGHRA and CDR2 is YSYEKL. The CDR3 is 16 amino acids. The V end lost 1 base, the J end lost 6 bases, and 17 bases lay between the germline ends. The CDR3 loop reads CASSQGRYGGADTQYF. CDR3 nucleotide sequence: TGCGCCAGCAGCCAAGGAAGGTATGGGGGCGCGGATACGCAGTATTTT.

The chain links TRBV4-2 to TRBJ1-2; maybe TRBD1 (5 bases). This CDR3 is 14 amino acids long. V shed 1 base and J shed 3 bases, with 9 bases lying between them. Germline V CDR1 and CDR2: LGHNA, YNFKEQ. CDR3 region: CASSQGRGDYGYTF. CDR3 DNA sequence: TGTGCCAGCAGCCAAGGAAGGGGTGACTATGGCTACACCTTC.

The chain couples TRBV9 to TRBJ1-5; D call uncertain. CDR1 is SGDLS, CDR2 YYNGEE, per germline. This CDR3 is 15 amino acids long. V was cut by 0 bases and J by 0 bases, with 7 bases left in between. The CDR3 sequence: CASSVDGFSNQPQHF. CDR3 bases: TGTGCCAGCAGCGTAGATGGCTTTAGCAATCAGCCCCAGCATTTT.

This clone has a single count. The J gene is TRBJ1-3, the V gene TRBV28; 7 bases are a match to TRBD1. The germline gives CDR1 MDHEN, CDR2 SYDVKM. The CDR3 covers 15 residues. V lost 6 bases to trimming and J lost 0 bases; unmatched junction nucleotides: 5. In DNA, the CDR3 is TGTGCCAGCAGGGGACAGCAGCTCTCTGGAAACACCATATATTTT. Encoded protein: CASRGQQLSGNTIYF.

The chain joins TRBV28 to TRBJ1-2; TRBD1 matches 10 bases. Germline assignment: CDR1 MDHEN and CDR2 SYDVKM. Trimming cost V 7 bases and J 4 bases; bases outside gene matches: 12. The CDR3 loop spans 16 amino acids. CDR3 nucleotide sequence: TGTGCCAGCATCAAAGGGGACAGGGGAGGAATCTATGGCTACACCTTC. Translating gives CASIKGDRGGIYGYTF.

This sequence joins TRBV3-1 (or the pseudogene TRBV3-2) and TRBJ2-3; TRBD2 matches at 9 bases. This CDR3 spans 17 amino acids. CDR1 is LGHDT, CDR2 YNNKEL, per germline (reference sequence). V lost 3 bases to trimming and J lost 2 bases; unmatched junction nucleotides: 9. The CDR3 is CASSHRGLADYTDTQYF. The CDR3 DNA reads as TGTGCCAGCAGCCACAGGGGACTAGCAGACTACACAGATACGCAGTATTTT.

The CDR3 bases are TGTGCCAGCAGCCCCCCCATTACAGGGAATACTGAAGCTTTCTTT. Its protein product is CASSPPITGNTEAFF. The chain uses TRBV9 and TRBJ1-1; tentative D call: TRBD1 (6 bases). The CDR3 runs to 15 residues. Trimming stripped 4 bases from V and 5 bases from J, with 18 bases between. CDR1 and CDR2 from the germline V gene are SGDLS and YYNGEE. The complete variable domain, with remaining parts taken from reference TRBV9 and TRBJ1-1, reads DSGVTQTPKHLITATGQRVTLRCSPRSGDLSVYWYQQSLDQGLQFLIQYYNGEERAKGNILERFSAQQFPDLHSELNLSSLELGDSALYFCASSPPITGNTEAFFGQGTRLTVV.